A selection of T cell receptor beta chains follows, all from one sample in a study of blood T cell repertoires in COVID-19. Sequenced by immunoSEQ multiplex PCR; TCRdb stores in-frame clones only, minus some. Of roughly 500,000 clones in the sample, approximately 90% were seen once. The specimen sequenced was PBMCs or T cells enriched from blood (not recorded which). Receptor source: a woman aged 60-70 years who had recovered from COVID-19. Each CDR3 is given without its conserved first and last residue. Fields, in order: D gene, clone size, V gene, J gene, CDR3 protein. The D gene is left open where the match is weak. Expanded clones are given a class, and other clones once, few, many or no size at all.

.	few	TRBV27	TRBJ2-2	ASNPAGIGTGELF
.	once	TRBV5-8	TRBJ2-2	ASNYNTGELF
.	.	TRBV4-1	TRBJ1-4	ASSHLRANEKLF
.	once	TRBV2	TRBJ1-4	ASSVRLGTNEKLF
.	.	TRBV27	TRBJ1-2	ASKGGRGEANYGYT
.	few	TRBV19	TRBJ1-5	ASSRGRERNQPQH
TRBD2	.	TRBV5-1	TRBJ2-3	ASSPRLAGGTDTQY
.	.	TRBV5-1	TRBJ2-2	ASSRGSGADTGELF
TRBD1	.	TRBV29-1	TRBJ1-2	ATGFYGYT
.	.	TRBV18	TRBJ1-2	ASSPSQGFWGYT
TRBD1	.	TRBV10-1	TRBJ1-5	ASSDWDRGRIEKYNQPQH
TRBD1	.	TRBV25-1	TRBJ1-3	ASGPTGLGGNTIY
TRBD1	.	TRBV2	TRBJ1-1	ASQPDRVREAF
.	once	TRBV27	TRBJ1-6	ASSLEVNSPLH
.	.	TRBV6-5	TRBJ1-5	ASSSSHNQPQH
TRBD1	.	TRBV5-5	TRBJ1-4	ASIGGAGGEKLF
.	.	TRBV11-2	TRBJ2-7	ASSRSKTGAEQY
.	.	TRBV11-2	TRBJ1-1	ASSLGGEGGKSEAF
.	.	TRBV5-1	TRBJ2-5	ASSKGGLGETQY
.	.	TRBV3-1/TRBV3-2	TRBJ1-4	ASSQGGGEKLF
TRBD2	once	TRBV18	TRBJ2-1	ASSGGGAYNEQF
TRBD1	.	TRBV28	TRBJ1-2	ASSLRDRFYGYT
TRBD2	.	TRBV3-1/TRBV3-2	TRBJ2-5	ASSLGLAGGETQY
TRBD2	.	TRBV5-4	TRBJ2-5	ASSVDRGGETQY
TRBD1	.	TRBV27	TRBJ1-1	ASSLSGQGAMNTEAF
TRBD1	.	TRBV9	TRBJ1-3	ASSTLGQGAGNTIY
.	.	TRBV6-6	TRBJ2-1	AGRALMGNEQF
TRBD1	.	TRBV30	TRBJ2-7	AWDRQGLSAEQY
.	.	TRBV5-1	TRBJ2-5	ASTPQRGQETQY
.	.	TRBV12-5	TRBJ1-4	ASGWTDPKGTNEKLF
TRBD1	.	TRBV19	TRBJ2-1	ASSIRTGAIPWGQF
TRBD1	.	TRBV6-5	TRBJ1-2	ASSRSTGEGYT
.	.	TRBV2	TRBJ1-5	ASSGRQANQPQH
.	.	TRBV6-5	TRBJ1-2	ASSYVGAGYT
TRBD1	.	TRBV6-5	TRBJ1-1	ASEGDREYTEAF
.	.	TRBV24-1	TRBJ1-2	ATSDSGVSYGYT
.	.	TRBV28	TRBJ1-4	ASSLGGASEKLF
.	.	TRBV5-6	TRBJ1-3	ASSPPGGNTIY
TRBD1	.	TRBV4-2	TRBJ1-3	ASSQGGQGGNTIY
.	few	TRBV3-1/TRBV3-2	TRBJ1-2	ASSLAFGAYT
.	.	TRBV12-3/TRBV12-4	TRBJ2-3	ATSVSTTDTQY
.	.	TRBV27	TRBJ1-6	ASGRRDSYNSPLH
.	.	TRBV9	TRBJ1-3	ASSVRQDLNTIY
.	.	TRBV19	TRBJ1-2	ASSVTGSYGYT